This T cell receptor (beta chain) was sequenced for a study of PD-1 blockade in classical Hodgkin lymphoma. The CDR3 is 16 amino acids. CDR1 and CDR2 from the germline V gene are SEHNR and FQNEAQ (reference sequence). After removal of 6 bases from V and 10 bases from J, the junction contained 9 bases not matched to a gene. To note about this clone: The antigen is undetermined.

Findings and limits, study-wide: Whereas CD4+ TCR diversity had risen significantly by C4D1, CD8+ TCR diversity had not. TCR diversity at baseline was reported to be reduced in newly diagnosed patients relative to healthy donors. Excluded were patients who started nivolumab under 1 year after ASCT, a group that had lower diversity. For complete responders, baseline diversity was comparable to that of newly diagnosed patients.

Each patient relapsed following autologous stem cell transplantation, and prior brentuximab vedotin exposure differed. Produced via immunoSEQ multiplex PCR; TCRdb's table is partial and in-frame only. This sample has 20,000 to 25,000 clones; roughly 73% occur once, and the top ten carry about 24%. The sequence was collected from a human donor with classical Hodgkin lymphoma. This chain connects TRBV7-9 to TRBJ2-1; 16 bases line up with TRBD2. Sequencing used peripheral blood mononuclear cells (PBMCs), obtained before the second cycle of nivolumab. The CDR3, as DNA: TGTGCCAGCAGACCGACCGGGACTAGCGGGAGGGGGGAGCAGTTCTTC. As protein: CASRPTGTSGRGEQFF.